The clone carrying this T cell receptor beta chain was detected once. This specimen comes from a study of blood T cell repertoires in COVID-19. Overall study context: PBMCs, B-cell-depleted T cells, or T cells provided the cDNA or gDNA that made up the material.

As processed by the authors: Nucleated cell number was recorded as an estimate derived from reference gene primer amplification. Here immunoSEQ multiplex PCR was the method, and the copy in TCRdb shows in-frame clones only, minus some. V and J calls and clone size are copied from that table; D and trimming were computed from the DNA. The profile shows approximately 150,000 clones, approximately 81% of them singletons. Germline CDR1 MNHEY, CDR2 SVGEGT. The germline V and J ends were trimmed by 6 bases and 3 bases, with 12 bases remaining between them. The CDR3 spans 13 residues. This chain joins TRBV6-2 or TRBV6-3 and TRBJ2-7, with a weak D call TRBD1 (5 bases). Sample: peripheral blood. This sequence was found in a human donor in a cohort sampled during active COVID-19. CDR3 sequence (DNA): TGTGCCAGCAGCCAGACAGCCTTCTACGAGCAGTACTTC. It translates to CASSQTAFYEQYF.